Following are 32 T cell receptor beta chains from one sample sequenced in a study of regulatory T cells in long-lasting Graves disease. Time point defined: persistent/refractory GD, antithyroid drugs over 5 years with positive TRAb. PBMC-derived RNA was used for the TCR library. Construction of the TCR beta libraries employed iRepertoire HTBI primers in conjunction with Arm-PCR of CDR3 regions. TCRdb re-called the multiplex PCR reads with MiXCR, one entry per CDR3 protein. This table has roughly 450,000 distinct CDR3 sequences, about 20% appearing once. Material: peripheral blood mononuclear cells (PBMCs), obtained when the disease was refractory, from a patient treated with antithyroid drugs. The receptor source for this set is a female donor with Graves disease.

This clonotype was observed a few times. The chain employs TRBV9 and TRBJ2-6, with D possibly being TRBD1 (5 bases). The CDR3 extends over 15 amino acids. The ends were cut back, 0 bases at V and 4 bases at J, with 8 bases in the middle. Germline loops: CDR1 SGDLS, CDR2 YYNGEE. CDR3 DNA sequence: TGTGCCAGCAGCGTAGAGACAGTAGGGGCCAACGTCCTGACTTTC. It yields the protein CASSVETVGANVLTF.

CDR3 coding DNA: TGTGCCAGCAGCTTTATGTCAGGGGGCATGTACGAGCAGTACTTC. Its translation is CASSFMSGGMYEQYF. The chain is built from TRBV5-6 and TRBJ2-7; 8 positions agree with TRBD1. From germline, CDR1 is SGHDT and CDR2 YYEEEE. The CDR3 length is 15 residues. V dropped 2 bases and J dropped 4; count of bases not matched to a gene: 8.

The sample holds many counts of this clonotype. The V and J genes are TRBV10-3 and TRBJ2-7; 11 bases are shared with TRBD2. Per germline, CDR1 ENHRY and CDR2 SYGVKD. This CDR3 spans 15 amino acids. The trim removed 5 bases at V and 1 base at J, leaving 4 bases unmatched. The chain's CDR3 is CAISPGLAVSYEQYF. For the CDR3, the DNA is TGTGCCATCAGTCCGGGACTAGCGGTTTCCTACGAGCAGTACTTC.

At least ten counts were recorded for this clonotype. The chain has TRBV24-1 and TRBJ2-5; D is perhaps TRBD2 (5 bases). The CDR3 spans 14 residues. V was clipped by 3 bases and J by 5 bases, with 12 bases between them. Per germline, CDR1 KGHDR and CDR2 SFDVKD. The DNA of the CDR3 is TGTGCCACCAGTGATACGCTGAGAGGGGAGACCCAGTACTTC. It encodes CATSDTLRGETQYF.

Many counts were recorded for this clonotype. The V and J genes are TRBV6-1 and TRBJ2-7; no definite D call. The V end was cut by 11 bases, the J end by 4 bases, with 18 bases between. Germline CDR1 MNHNS, CDR2 SASEGT. CDR3 length: 13 amino acids. The CDR3 nucleotides are TGTGCCTCGATAACCCACAGCAGATACGAGCAGTACTTC. Translation: CASITHSRYEQYF.

This clonotype appeared many times. The J gene is TRBJ1-3, the V gene TRBV20-1; D gene uncertain. Trimming took off 2 bases at V and 0 bases at J, with 11 bases between the two ends. CDR1 DFQATT and CDR2 SNEGSKA come from the germline V gene (reference sequence). The CDR3 has 15 amino acids. The CDR3 coding sequence is TGCAGTGCTAGATCCGACGCCTCCTCTGGAAACACCATATATTTT. This encodes CSARSDASSGNTIYF.

This clonotype was counted only a few times. This chain connects TRBV3-1 to TRBJ1-1; tentative D call: TRBD1 (6 bases). Germline V CDR1 and CDR2: LGHDT, YNNKEL (reference sequence). The ends were cut back, 4 bases at V and 4 bases at J, with 16 bases in the middle. The CDR3 is 15 amino acids. The CDR3 DNA is TGTGCCAGCAGCCTGGGGGCCCCGCGGAGCACTGAAGCTTTCTTT. As protein: CASSLGAPRSTEAFF. Variable domain in full (rest from reference TRBV3-1 and TRBJ1-1): DTAVSQTPKYLVTQMGNDKSIKCEQNLGHDTMYWYKQDSKKFLKIMFSYNNKELIINETVPNRFSPKSPDKAHLNLHINSLELGDSAVYFCASSLGAPRSTEAFFGQGTRLTVV.

The table lists this clonotype with a few counts. A much larger clone differs by one base, so this may be a read error. This chain joins TRBV11-3 and TRBJ1-1, with D tentatively TRBD1 (6 bases). Germline values: CDR1 SGHNT, CDR2 YENEEA. The CDR3 sequence is 13 residues long. The CDR3 loop reads CASMGAADTEASF. CDR3 sequence (DNA): TGTGCCAGCATGGGGGCAGCGGACACTGAAGCTTCCTTT.

This clonotype came up many times. The chain has TRBV6-1 and TRBJ1-5; a weak D match, TRBD1 (5 bases). The V end was cut by 6 bases, the J end by 4 bases, with 13 bases between. The CDR3 length is 14 residues. Germline V gene data show CDR1 as MNHNS and CDR2 as SASEGT. The chain's CDR3 is CASSPEGPNQPQHF. The CDR3 DNA follows: TGTGCCAGCAGCCCCGAGGGGCCGAATCAGCCCCAGCATTTT.

The rearrangement joins TRBV2 to TRBJ2-3; TRBD2 might be the D (6 bases). Between the trimmed V and J ends, which lost 7 bases and 2 bases, there was a span of 19 bases. Germline-derived CDR1 and CDR2 are SNHLY and FYNNEI. This CDR3 is built from 16 residues. This chain's CDR3 is CASIPPNGGPTDTQYF. CDR3 bases: TGTGCCAGCATTCCCCCCAACGGGGGACCCACAGATACGCAGTATTTT.

The chain employs TRBV4-3 and TRBJ2-7, with TRBD2 matching 7 bases. The CDR3 consists of 15 residues. Losses at the gene ends were 4 bases for V and 3 bases for J; bases not matched to a gene: 9. Per the germline V gene, CDR1 is LGHNA and CDR2 is YSLEER. For the CDR3, the DNA is TGCGCCAGCAGCCCCGCCGGCGGGAGCGGCTACGAGCAGTACTTC. Amino acid sequence: CASSPAGGSGYEQYF.

Note on this clonotype: One base away lies a much larger clone, so this may be a sequencing read error. This chain uses TRBV28 with TRBJ2-5; a possible D gene is TRBD2 (5 bases). This CDR3 is built from 15 residues. The germline gives CDR1 MDHEN, CDR2 SYDVKM. V gave up 8 bases and J gave up 4 bases, with 20 bases separating them. CDR3 sequence reads: CASGDTSYRGETQYF. In DNA, the CDR3 is TGTGCCAGCGGTGACACGAGTTACCGGGGAGAGACCCAGTACTTC.

This clonotype showed up many times. The gene calls are TRBV7-8 and TRBJ2-5, with D perhaps TRBD1 (6 bases). The length of the CDR3 is 15 residues. Per germline, CDR1 SGHVS and CDR2 FQNEAQ. V lost 6 bases, J lost 5 bases, and 19 bases lay in between. The CDR3: CASSLGTHEGETQYF. Here the CDR3 DNA reads TGTGCCAGCAGTCTAGGGACACACGAAGGGGAGACCCAGTACTTC.

This chain links TRBV15 with TRBJ2-5, with D perhaps matching TRBD2 (6 bases). V lost 4 bases and J lost 3, with 12 bases in between. The CDR3 length is 14 residues. The germline V gene has CDR1 LNHNV and CDR2 YYDKDF (reference sequence). This CDR3 is CATSTWGGEETQYF. CDR3 DNA: TGTGCCACCAGCACCTGGGGCGGGGAAGAGACCCAGTACTTC. Full variable domain (rest looked up from reference TRBV15 and TRBJ2-5): DAMVIQNPRYQVTQFGKPVTLSCSQTLNHNVMYWYQQKSSQAPKLLFHYYDKDFNNEADTPDNFQSRRPNTSFCFLDIRSPGLGDTAMYLCATSTWGGEETQYFGPGTRLLVL.

The chain recombines TRBV6-2 or TRBV6-3 with TRBJ1-4; a possible D gene is TRBD1 (5 bases). The CDR3 is 14 residues long. Germline loops: CDR1 MNHEY, CDR2 SVGEGT. The V gene lost 5 bases and the J gene lost 7 bases, with 14 bases spanning the gap. The CDR3 spells CASSNQGGSEKLFF. CDR3 in DNA: TGTGCCAGCAGTAACCAGGGAGGCAGTGAAAAACTGTTTTTT.

V gene TRBV6-2 or TRBV6-3 combines with J gene TRBJ1-4, with D hard to call. V was clipped by 0 bases and J by 4 bases, with 9 bases between them. The germline gives CDR1 MNHEY, CDR2 SVGEGT. The CDR3 has 15 residues. CDR3 in DNA: TGTGCCAGCAGTTACTCGACCGAGGATAATGAAAAACTGTTTTTT. Protein: CASSYSTEDNEKLFF.

This clonotype was counted ten times or more. V is TRBV24-1 and J is TRBJ1-1; 7 bases match TRBD1. The CDR3 consists of 14 residues. The V gene's germline CDR1 is KGHDR and CDR2 SFDVKD. With V trimmed by 2 bases and J by 4 bases, 3 bases remained unmatched. CDR3 coding DNA: TGTGCCACCAGTGATTCTACAGGGGCCACTGAAGCTTTCTTT. It translates to CATSDSTGATEAFF.

At least ten counts were recorded for this clonotype. The V and J genes are TRBV28 and TRBJ1-5, with D perhaps matching TRBD1 (6 bases). CDR3 length: 14 amino acids. Trimming shortened V by 6 bases and J by 3 bases, and 12 bases separated the two germline ends. Germline V gene lookup returns CDR1 MDHEN and CDR2 SYDVKM. CDR3: CASRPGGVNQPQHF. The CDR3 coding sequence is TGTGCCAGCAGGCCCGGGGGCGTCAATCAGCCCCAGCATTTT.

The V and J genes are TRBV7-9 and TRBJ2-2; no definite D call. CDR1 SEHNR and CDR2 FQNEAQ come from the germline V gene (reference sequence). The CDR3 contains 13 residues. V lost 8 bases, J lost 5 bases, and 12 bases lay in between. CDR3: CASVQTGTGELFF. CDR3 DNA sequence: TGTGCCAGCGTCCAGACCGGGACCGGGGAGCTGTTTTTT.

V and J are TRBV19 and TRBJ1-6; D perhaps matches TRBD1 (5 bases). V gave up 6 bases and J gave up 12 bases, with 18 bases separating them. The CDR3 length is 14 residues. Germline CDR1 LNHDA, CDR2 SQIVND (reference sequence). The CDR3 reads CASSTQGPEGPLHF. CDR3 nucleotides: TGTGCCAGTAGCACTCAGGGACCGGAGGGACCCCTCCACTTT.

V is TRBV19 and J is TRBJ1-2, with unresolved D. Trimming left V 7 bases short and J 4 bases short, with 19 bases between. This CDR3 has 15 amino acids. Germline lookup yields CDR1 LNHDA and CDR2 SQIVND (reference sequence). CDR3 nucleotides: TGTGCCAGTAAATTGTCGGGGAAGATCGGCTATGGCTACACCTTC. This translates into CASKLSGKIGYGYTF.

The DNA of the CDR3 is TGTGCCAGCAGTTTAGATCGCGGGGTTTACGAGCAGTACTTC. It encodes CASSLDRGVYEQYF. This chain joins TRBV28 and TRBJ2-7; maybe TRBD2 (6 bases). V lost 2 bases to trimming and J lost 4 bases, with 12 bases between them. Germline V lookup: CDR1 MDHEN, CDR2 SYDVKM. This CDR3 is 14 amino acids long.

To note about this clonotype: A read error may explain this, as a much larger clone is one base away. This chain uses TRBV11-3 with TRBJ1-1, with a tentative D call TRBD1 (5 bases). The CDR3 has 16 residues. V was pared by 4 bases and J by 0 bases, with 15 bases between. Germline CDR1 is SGHNT and CDR2 is YENEEA. CDR3 coding DNA: TGTGCCAGCAGCTCCCCTGACGGGGGGATGAACACTGAAGCTTTCTTT. It yields the protein CASSSPDGGMNTEAFF.

This clonotype has a handful of counts. One junction end does not reproduce the germline sequence, and a read error may be involved. The rearrangement uses TRBV28 and TRBJ2-5; 10 positions agree with TRBD2. Looked up from germline, CDR1 is MDHEN and CDR2 is SYDVKM. CDR3 size: 18 residues. This chain's CDR3 is CASSLLGRASGGQEAQYF. CDR3 nucleotides: TGTGCCAGCAGTTTATTGGGGAGGGCTAGCGGGGGCCAAGAGGCCCAGTACTTC.

This clonotype was counted a few times. Compared with germline, one end of the junction differs, possibly owing to a read error. The genes are TRBV28 and TRBJ1-1; 7 nucleotides agree with TRBD1. The germline CDR1 and CDR2 sequences are MDHEN and SYDVKM. The CDR3 has 12 residues. This CDR3 reads CASSLDRRGPVF. CDR3 nucleotides: TGTGCCAGCAGTTTAGATCGTAGGGGGCCGGTTTTT. Supplemented by reference TRBV28 and TRBJ1-1, the full variable domain reads DVKVTQSSRYLVKRTGEKVFLECVQDMDHENMFWYRQDPGLGLRLIYFSYDVKMKEKGDIPEGYSVSREKKERFSLILESASTNQTSMYLCASSLDRRGPVFGQGTRLTVV.

This clonotype was recorded at least ten times. The chain employs TRBV7-9 and TRBJ1-4; D unresolved. The germline gives CDR1 SEHNR, CDR2 FQNEAQ (reference sequence). The V end lost 8 bases, the J end lost 6 bases, and 13 bases lay between the germline ends. The CDR3 has 13 amino acids. The CDR3 protein is CASGTGGDEKLFF. The DNA of the CDR3 is TGTGCCAGCGGTACGGGCGGGGATGAAAAACTGTTTTTT.

The chain has TRBV2 and TRBJ2-3; 12 bases agree with TRBD2. CDR3 length: 15 amino acids. J lost 2 bases, V lost 7 bases, and 4 bases had no gene match. Germline V lookup: CDR1 SNHLY, CDR2 FYNNEI. CDR3 nucleotides: TGTGCCAGCATCGGACTAGCGGGACACACAGATACGCAGTATTTT. It encodes CASIGLAGHTDTQYF.

This clonotype was counted only a few times. This chain connects TRBV6-1 to TRBJ1-1, with 10 bases matching TRBD1. The J segment lost 6 bases and the V segment lost 6 bases, leaving 7 bases of the junction unmatched. The CDR3 extends over 14 amino acids. Germline lookup yields CDR1 MNHNS and CDR2 SASEGT. The CDR3 reads CASSLDRGPAEAFF. Written as DNA, the CDR3 is TGTGCCAGCAGCCTCGACAGGGGGCCGGCTGAAGCTTTCTTT.

This clonotype was observed many times. The chain couples TRBV7-2 to TRBJ2-7; D possibly corresponds to TRBD1 (6 bases). The CDR3 contains 13 residues. V was clipped by 5 bases and J by 7 bases, with 15 bases between them. Germline CDR1 reads SGHTA; CDR2 reads FQGNSA. The CDR3 bases are TGTGCCAGCAGCGTACTCAGGGGCGGGGAGCAGTACTTC. As protein: CASSVLRGGEQYF. Drawing the rest from reference TRBV7-2 and TRBJ2-7, the complete variable domain is GAGVSQSPSNKVTEKGKDVELRCDPISGHTALYWYRQSLGQGLEFLIYFQGNSAPDKSGLPSDRFSAERTGGSVSTLTIQRTQQEDSAVYLCASSVLRGGEQYFGPGTRLTVT.

This clonotype was found many times. The rearrangement uses TRBV6-5 and TRBJ2-7, with D possibly being TRBD1 or TRBD2 (5 bases each). The CDR3 totals 14 residues. V was pared by 3 bases and J by 2 bases, with 11 bases between. Per germline, CDR1 MNHEY and CDR2 SVGAGI. The CDR3: CASSYMSGPYEQYF. The CDR3 bases are TGTGCCAGCAGTTATATGTCGGGGCCCTACGAGCAGTACTTC.

In this sample, this clonotype turned up a few times. This chain uses TRBV11-2 with TRBJ2-5; D is unclear. Germline V lookup: CDR1 SGHAT, CDR2 FQNNGV. V lost 7 bases and J 5 bases, leaving 8 bases between the germline ends. The CDR3 is made up of 11 amino acids. For the CDR3, the DNA is TGTGCCAGCACCCCCCGGGAGACCCAGTACTTC. Residues: CASTPRETQYF.

This clonotype occurred many times. J is TRBJ2-7 and V is TRBV2, with a possible D match to TRBD2 (5 bases). Between the trimmed V and J ends, which lost 4 bases and 3 bases, there was a span of 13 bases. The V gene's germline CDR1 is SNHLY and CDR2 FYNNEI. CDR3 size: 14 residues. The CDR3 loop is CASSGTVVVYEQYF. The CDR3 DNA reads as TGTGCCAGCAGTGGGACTGTTGTGGTCTACGAGCAGTACTTC.